The present T cell receptor beta chain was sequenced within a study of cytomegalovirus exposure and HLA in healthy donors. The study's findings and limits: A later analysis reportedly found fewer N-insertions in an Asian-associated ancestry cluster than the roughly 670-donor mean. Across donors, sequencing depth was assumed by presence/absence analyses to be roughly uniform. In all likelihood, a cluster of highly shared sequence variants was a sequencing artifact. Apparent HLA restriction characterized most CMV-associated TCR beta chains in a later analysis.

CDR3 length: 18 amino acids. CDR1 and CDR2 (germline): MDHEN, SYDVKM. The V end was cut by 6 bases, the J end by 0 bases, with 20 bases between. Vbeta (60) and Jbeta (13) primers were used in the PCR. TCRdb's copy holds only in-frame clones and misses some; the assay was immunoSEQ multiplex PCR. This sample has 140,000 or so clones, with roughly 62% found just once. Remarks on this clone: The antigen is not known.

Sequenced material: PBMCs. This chain joins TRBV28 and TRBJ1-4; a possible D gene is TRBD1 (6 bases). The source of this sequence is a male donor in good health and CMV-seronegative. This chain's CDR3 is CASSTYRGQAATNEKLFF. The CDR3 nucleotides read TGTGCCAGCAGCACATACCGGGGACAAGCCGCAACTAATGAAAAACTGTTTTTT.